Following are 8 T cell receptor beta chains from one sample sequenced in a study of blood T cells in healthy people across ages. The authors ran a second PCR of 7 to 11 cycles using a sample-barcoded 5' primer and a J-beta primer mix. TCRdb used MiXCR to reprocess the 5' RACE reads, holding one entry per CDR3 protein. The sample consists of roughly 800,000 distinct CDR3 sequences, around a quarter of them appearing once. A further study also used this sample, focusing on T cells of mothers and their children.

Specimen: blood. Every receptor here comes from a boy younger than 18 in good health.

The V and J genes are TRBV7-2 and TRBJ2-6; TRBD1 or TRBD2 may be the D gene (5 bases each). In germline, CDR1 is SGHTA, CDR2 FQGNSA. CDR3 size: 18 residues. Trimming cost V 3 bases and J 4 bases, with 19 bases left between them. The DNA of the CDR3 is TGTGCCAGCAGCTTGTACGGGACCGGTGGCCTCGGGGCCAACGTCCTGACTTTC. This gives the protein CASSLYGTGGLGANVLTF.

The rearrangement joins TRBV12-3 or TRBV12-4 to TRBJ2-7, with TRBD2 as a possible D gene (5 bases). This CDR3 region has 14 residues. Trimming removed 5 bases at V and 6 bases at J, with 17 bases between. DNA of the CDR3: TGTGCCAGCAGTCAAAGACCTAGCCGTAGCGAGCAGTACTTC. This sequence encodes CASSQRPSRSEQYF.

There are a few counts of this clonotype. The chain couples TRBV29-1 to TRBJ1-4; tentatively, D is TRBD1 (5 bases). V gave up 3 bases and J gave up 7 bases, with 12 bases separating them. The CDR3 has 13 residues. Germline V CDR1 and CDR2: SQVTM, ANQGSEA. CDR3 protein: CSVDWGGGEKLFF. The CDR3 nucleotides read TGCAGCGTTGATTGGGGTGGGGGTGAAAAACTGTTTTTT.

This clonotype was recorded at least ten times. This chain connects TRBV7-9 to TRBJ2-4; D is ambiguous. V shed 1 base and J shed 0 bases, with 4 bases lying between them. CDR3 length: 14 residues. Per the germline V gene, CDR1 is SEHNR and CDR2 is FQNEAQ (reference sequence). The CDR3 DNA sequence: TGTGCCAGCAGCTTAGGTATAGCCAAAAACATTCAGTACTTC. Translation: CASSLGIAKNIQYF.

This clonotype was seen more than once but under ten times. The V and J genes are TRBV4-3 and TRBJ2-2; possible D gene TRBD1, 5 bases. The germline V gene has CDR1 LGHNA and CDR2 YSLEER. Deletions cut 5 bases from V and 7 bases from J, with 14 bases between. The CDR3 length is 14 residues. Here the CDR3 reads CASSSSGLGGELFF. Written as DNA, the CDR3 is TGCGCCAGCAGCTCGTCAGGGTTGGGCGGGGAGCTGTTTTTT.

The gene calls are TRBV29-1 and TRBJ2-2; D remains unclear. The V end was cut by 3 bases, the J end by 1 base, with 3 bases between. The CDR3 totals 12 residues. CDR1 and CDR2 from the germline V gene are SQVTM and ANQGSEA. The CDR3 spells CSVDGNTGELFF. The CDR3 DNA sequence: TGCAGCGTTGACGGGAACACCGGGGAGCTGTTTTTT.

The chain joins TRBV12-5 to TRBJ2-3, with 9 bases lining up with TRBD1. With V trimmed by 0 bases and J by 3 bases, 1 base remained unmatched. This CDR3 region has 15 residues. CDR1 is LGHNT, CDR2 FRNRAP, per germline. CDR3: CASGLVGQGTDTQYF. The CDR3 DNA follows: TGTGCTAGTGGTTTGGTAGGACAGGGGACAGATACGCAGTATTTT.

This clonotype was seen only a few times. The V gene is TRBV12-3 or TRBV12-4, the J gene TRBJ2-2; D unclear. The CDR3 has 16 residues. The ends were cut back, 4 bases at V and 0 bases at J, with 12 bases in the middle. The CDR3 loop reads CASSSFRAPNTGELFF. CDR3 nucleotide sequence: TGTGCCAGCAGTTCCTTCCGGGCCCCGAACACCGGGGAGCTGTTTTTT.